Sequencing of this T cell receptor (beta chain) was carried out in a study of beta chain features in type 1 diabetes. The CDR3 runs 13 residues. Per germline, CDR1 MDHEN and CDR2 SYDVKM. V dropped 2 bases and J dropped 4 bases, with 8 bases sitting between them. Study results and limitations: Among type 1 diabetes patients, VDJ junctions had fewer insertions and more deletions.

The sequenced template was cDNA made from the entire isolated RNA. The repertoire was sequenced with immunoSEQ multiplex PCR; TCRdb's copy has only in-frame clones and lacks some. The sample contains a few hundred thousand clones, less than 15% of which appear only once. This clone was recorded a few times. Its matching antigen is unknown. Sequenced sample: naive CD4+ T cells from blood. The TCR was taken from a woman aged 18-29 years in good health. The rearrangement uses TRBV28 and TRBJ2-5; maybe TRBD2 (6 bases). Here the CDR3 DNA reads TGTGCCAGCAGTTTAGCGCGGGGAGAGACCCAGTACTTC. Translation: CASSLARGETQYF. The whole variable domain, filled in from reference TRBV28 and TRBJ2-5, reads DVKVTQSSRYLVKRTGEKVFLECVQDMDHENMFWYRQDPGLGLRLIYFSYDVKMKEKGDIPEGYSVSREKKERFSLILESASTNQTSMYLCASSLARGETQYFGPGTRLLVL.